This TCR beta chain appears in the sequencing data of a study of cytomegalovirus exposure and HLA in healthy donors. In the case of this clone: The antigen is undetermined.

Findings and limits, study-wide: Sequencing artifact likely explains a cluster of highly shared sequence variants. Reports indicate that TCR beta sequences accurately predicted the HLA-A and HLA-B alleles of most subjects. Previous analysis showed most TCR beta V segments were productive about 87% or about 30% of the time.

The PCR ran on 60 Vbeta and 13 Jbeta primers. Clones were read by immunoSEQ multiplex PCR, and TCRdb kept only the in-frame ones, dropping some. The sample carries approximately 130,000 clones, roughly four fifths recorded once. The sample was PBMCs. The receptor was derived from a boy younger than 10 in good health and CMV-seronegative.

CDR3 coding DNA: TGTGCCAGCACCGCGACAGGGCAGGGGACTGAAGCTTTCTTT. Translating it yields CASTATGQGTEAFF. This chain connects TRBV6-1 to TRBJ1-1; 7 nucleotides agree with TRBD1. The V gene end was trimmed by 7 bases and the J gene end by 5 bases; junction bases not matched to a gene: 10. Germline V gene lookup returns CDR1 MNHNS and CDR2 SASEGT. The CDR3 length is 14 residues.